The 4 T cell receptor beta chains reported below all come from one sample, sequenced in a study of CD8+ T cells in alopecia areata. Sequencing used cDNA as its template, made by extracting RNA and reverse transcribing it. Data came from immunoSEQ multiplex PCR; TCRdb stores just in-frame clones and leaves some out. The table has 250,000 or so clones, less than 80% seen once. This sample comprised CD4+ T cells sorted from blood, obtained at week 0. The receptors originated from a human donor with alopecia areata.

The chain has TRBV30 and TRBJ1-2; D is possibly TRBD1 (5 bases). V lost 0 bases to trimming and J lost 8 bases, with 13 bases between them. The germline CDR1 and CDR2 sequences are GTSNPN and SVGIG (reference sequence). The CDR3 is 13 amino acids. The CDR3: CAWSVQAGNGYTF. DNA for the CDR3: TGTGCCTGGAGTGTACAGGCAGGGAACGGCTACACCTTC.

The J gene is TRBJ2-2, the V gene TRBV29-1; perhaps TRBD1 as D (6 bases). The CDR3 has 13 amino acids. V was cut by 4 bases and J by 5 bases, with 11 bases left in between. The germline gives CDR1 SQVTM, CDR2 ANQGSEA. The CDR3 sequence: CSVGTASTGELFF. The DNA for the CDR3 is TGCAGCGTTGGGACAGCTTCTACCGGGGAGCTGTTTTTT.

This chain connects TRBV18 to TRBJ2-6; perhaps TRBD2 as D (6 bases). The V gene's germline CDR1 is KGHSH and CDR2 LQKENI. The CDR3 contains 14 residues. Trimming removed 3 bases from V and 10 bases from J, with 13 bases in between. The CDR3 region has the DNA TGTGCCAGCTCACCGTTGGGACTTGGTAACGTCCTGACTTTC. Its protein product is CASSPLGLGNVLTF.

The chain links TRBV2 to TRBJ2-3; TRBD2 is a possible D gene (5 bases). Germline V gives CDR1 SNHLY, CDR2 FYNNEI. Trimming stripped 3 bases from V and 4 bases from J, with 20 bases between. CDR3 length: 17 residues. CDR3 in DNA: TGTGCCAGCAGTGATCCGGGCTCCCGACTAAGCGCAGATACGCAGTATTTT. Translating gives CASSDPGSRLSADTQYF.